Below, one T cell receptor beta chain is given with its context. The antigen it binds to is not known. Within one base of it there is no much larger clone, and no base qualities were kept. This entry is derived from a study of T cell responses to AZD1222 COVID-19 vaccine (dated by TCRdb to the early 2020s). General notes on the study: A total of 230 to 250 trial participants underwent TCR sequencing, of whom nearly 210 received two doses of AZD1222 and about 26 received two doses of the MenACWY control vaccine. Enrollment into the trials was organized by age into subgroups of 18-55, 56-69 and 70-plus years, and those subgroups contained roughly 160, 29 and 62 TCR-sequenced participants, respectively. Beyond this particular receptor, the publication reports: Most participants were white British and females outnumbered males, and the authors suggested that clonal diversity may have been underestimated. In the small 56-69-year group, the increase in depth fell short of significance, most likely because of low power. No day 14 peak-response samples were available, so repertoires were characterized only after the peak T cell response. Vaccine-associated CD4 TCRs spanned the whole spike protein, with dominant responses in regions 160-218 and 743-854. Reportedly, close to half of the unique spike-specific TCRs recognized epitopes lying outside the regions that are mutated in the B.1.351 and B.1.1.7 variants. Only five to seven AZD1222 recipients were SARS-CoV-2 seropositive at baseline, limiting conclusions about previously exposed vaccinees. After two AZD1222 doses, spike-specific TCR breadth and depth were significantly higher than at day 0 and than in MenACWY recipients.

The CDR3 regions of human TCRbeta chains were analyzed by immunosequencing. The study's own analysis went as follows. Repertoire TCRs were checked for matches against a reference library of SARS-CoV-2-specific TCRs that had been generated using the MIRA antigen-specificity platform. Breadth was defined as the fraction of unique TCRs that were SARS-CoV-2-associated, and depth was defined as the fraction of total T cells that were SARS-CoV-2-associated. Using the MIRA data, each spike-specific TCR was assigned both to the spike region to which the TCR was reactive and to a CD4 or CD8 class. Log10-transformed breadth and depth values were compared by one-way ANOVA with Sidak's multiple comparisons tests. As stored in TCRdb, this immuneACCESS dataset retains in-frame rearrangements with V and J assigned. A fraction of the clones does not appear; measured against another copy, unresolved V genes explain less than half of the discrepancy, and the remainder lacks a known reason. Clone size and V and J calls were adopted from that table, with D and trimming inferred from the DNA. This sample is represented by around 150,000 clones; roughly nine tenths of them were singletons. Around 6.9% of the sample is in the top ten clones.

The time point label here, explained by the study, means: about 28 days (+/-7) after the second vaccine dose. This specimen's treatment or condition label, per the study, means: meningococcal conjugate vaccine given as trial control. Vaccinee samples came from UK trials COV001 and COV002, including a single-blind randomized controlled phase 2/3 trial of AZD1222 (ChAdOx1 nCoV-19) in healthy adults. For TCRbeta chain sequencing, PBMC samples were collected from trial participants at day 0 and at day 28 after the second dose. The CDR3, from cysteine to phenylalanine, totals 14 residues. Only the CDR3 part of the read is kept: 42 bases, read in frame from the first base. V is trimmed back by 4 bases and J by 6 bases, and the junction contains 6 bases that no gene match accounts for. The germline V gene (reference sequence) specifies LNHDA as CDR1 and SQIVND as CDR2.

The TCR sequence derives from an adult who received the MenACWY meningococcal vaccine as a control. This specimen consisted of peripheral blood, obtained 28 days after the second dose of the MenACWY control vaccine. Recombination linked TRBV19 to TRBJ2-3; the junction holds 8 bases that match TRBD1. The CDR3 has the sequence CASSNGQGSDTQYF. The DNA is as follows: TGTGCCAGTAGTAACGGACAGGGAAGCGATACGCAGTATTTT.